This TCR beta chain was documented in a study of T-cell memory formation after mild COVID-19. Study details: Most TCR clusters belonged to a single donor.

Each CDR3 protein is one row after TCRdb ran MiXCR on the 5' RACE reads. The data contain approximately 170,000 distinct CDR3 sequences, 10% to 15% of them singletons. The sample was PBMCs or a T cell subset sorted from them (not recorded which). The sequence was collected from a man between 18 and 35 years old who had mild COVID-19 (a few samples of this study predate the infection). Cell type and time point are not known.

CDR3: CASSYPLIGGSGELFF. CDR3 in DNA: TGTGCCAGCAGTTACCCCTTGATTGGCGGCTCCGGGGAGCTGTTTTTT. The chain combines TRBV6-5 with TRBJ2-2; D uncertain. This CDR3 contains 16 residues. Deletions cut 2 bases from V and 6 bases from J, with 16 bases between. The V gene's germline CDR1 is MNHEY and CDR2 SVGAGI.